This record covers a single TCR beta chain. Its antigen is unknown. This entry is derived from a study of T cells in Graves' hyperthyroidism and ophthalmopathy. Graves' hyperthyroidism is called stable when ophthalmopathy does not progress within 18 months. Patients were aged 18 to 65, had disease duration under 2 months, and had newly diagnosed hyperthyroidism. Patients were excluded for uncontrolled infection, other autoimmune disease, pregnancy or lactation. Germline V lookup: CDR1 SGHRS, CDR2 YFSETQ. The CDR3 extends over 15 amino acids. The V and J ends lost 4 bases and 5 bases respectively, with 16 bases between them. Study-wide points: Stable hyperthyroidism was separated from ophthalmopathy by a model based on 13 V-J features.

Amplification of TCR beta CDR3 regions was performed using RNA transcripts as template. The study used the HTBI primer set for a first-round RT-PCR of the TCR CDR3. MiXCR was run by TCRdb on the multiplex PCR reads, yielding one entry per CDR3 protein. The sample has fewer than 750,000 distinct CDR3 sequences, roughly 50% seen once. Sequencing input: peripheral blood or thyroid tissue (not recorded which). The receptor's source is a woman under 30 with Graves' hyperthyroidism. The chain employs TRBV5-1 and TRBJ1-3; D is perhaps TRBD1 (5 bases). The DNA of the CDR3 is TGCGCCAGCAGCCAAGGCCCGGGGGGGAGAAACACCATATATTTT. Translated: CASSQGPGGRNTIYF.